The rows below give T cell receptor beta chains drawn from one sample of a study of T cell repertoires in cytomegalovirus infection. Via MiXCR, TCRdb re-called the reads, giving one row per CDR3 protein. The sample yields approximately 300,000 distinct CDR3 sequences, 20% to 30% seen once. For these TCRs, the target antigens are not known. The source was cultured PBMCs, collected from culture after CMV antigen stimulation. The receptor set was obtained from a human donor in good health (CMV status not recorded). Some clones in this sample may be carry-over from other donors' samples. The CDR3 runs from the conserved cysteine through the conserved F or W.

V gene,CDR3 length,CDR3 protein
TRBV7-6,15,CASSPPSEGTYGYTF
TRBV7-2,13,CASSPAGNNEQFF
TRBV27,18,CASSLSDDWRGSYDGYTF
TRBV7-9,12,CAVEGSNQPQHF
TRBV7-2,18,CASSSRPSGIGNTGELFF
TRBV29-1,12,CSVGLNTDTQHF
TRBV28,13,CASSGAYNSPLHF
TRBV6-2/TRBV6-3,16,CASSYGSSGVQETQYF
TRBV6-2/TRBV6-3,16,CASSFYKIEYQETQYF
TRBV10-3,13,CAIGPPRVNEQFF
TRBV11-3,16,CASRPAGTGRTGELFF
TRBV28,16,CASRVFWGLSGNTIYF
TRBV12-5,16,CASGLVPLDRDNEQFF
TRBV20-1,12,CSARDRGHEQYF
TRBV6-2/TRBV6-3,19,CASSHGTRLGIPSYNEQFF
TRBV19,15,CASSNLAHSYNEQFF
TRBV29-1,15,CSAQSGQSFRGGQFF
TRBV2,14,CASSEGPLNQPQHF
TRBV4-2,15,CASSHNVQGGDTIYF
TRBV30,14,CAWSVPGREQPQHF
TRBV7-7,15,CASSPDGGGTDTQYF
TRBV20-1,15,CSAFVFGTSGNEQFF
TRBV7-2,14,CASSPGGRDQPQHF
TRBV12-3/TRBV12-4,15,CASTAGQGNTGELFF